This TCR beta chain was sequenced during a study of tumor-infiltrating lymphocytes in primary liver carcinoma. The V gene end was trimmed by 5 bases and the J gene end by 6 bases; junction bases not matched to a gene: 15. The CDR3 has 16 residues. Germline V CDR1 and CDR2: SGHAT, FQNNGV. Study outcomes and limitations: With p = 0.039, the top-250-clone fraction in tumors significantly exceeded that in blood.

The blood RNA (from unsorted whole blood) was obtained, and germline DNA was also extracted. Patients were chronically HBV-infected and treatment-naive. The input was approximately 500 ng total RNA; TCR beta cDNA was made from it with a constant-region primer. For TCR beta, libraries were produced by three nested multiplex PCR rounds using slightly modified ARM-PCR. TRBV1-TRBV30 forward and Cbeta reverse primers drove the first two roughly 10-cycle rounds. TCRdb redid the calling of the multiplex PCR reads with MiXCR, one entry per CDR3 protein. The table shows about 180,000 distinct CDR3 sequences, with roughly three fifths occurring only once. A word on this clonotype: What it binds is unknown.

Sequenced: peripheral blood. The genes are TRBV11-2 and TRBJ2-7, with TRBD1 identical over 8 bases. The TCR sequence derives from a man in his forties with primary liver carcinoma and hepatitis B virus infection. CDR3: CASSPPRTGCVCEQYF. The CDR3 DNA reads TGTGCCAGCAGCCCCCCCCGGACAGGGTGCGTCTGCGAGCAGTACTTC.